The clone carrying this TCR beta chain was recorded many times. This sample was taken from a study of blood T cell repertoires in COVID-19. Libraries were prepared by immunoSEQ multiplex PCR; TCRdb keeps only in-frame clonotypes and omits some of them. The repertoire holds roughly 190,000 clones, with roughly 82% as singletons. CDR3 size: 13 residues. CDR1 and CDR2 (germline): SNHLY, FYNNEI. V lost 3 bases and J lost 4, with 10 bases in between. The sequenced sample was PBMCs or T cells enriched from blood (not recorded which). The sequence was obtained from a woman aged 60-75 years with acute COVID-19. V is TRBV2 and J is TRBJ2-7; no reliable D call. The CDR3 DNA reads as TGTGCCAGCAGTGATAGACAACTTTACGAGCAGTACTTC. Translating gives CASSDRQLYEQYF.